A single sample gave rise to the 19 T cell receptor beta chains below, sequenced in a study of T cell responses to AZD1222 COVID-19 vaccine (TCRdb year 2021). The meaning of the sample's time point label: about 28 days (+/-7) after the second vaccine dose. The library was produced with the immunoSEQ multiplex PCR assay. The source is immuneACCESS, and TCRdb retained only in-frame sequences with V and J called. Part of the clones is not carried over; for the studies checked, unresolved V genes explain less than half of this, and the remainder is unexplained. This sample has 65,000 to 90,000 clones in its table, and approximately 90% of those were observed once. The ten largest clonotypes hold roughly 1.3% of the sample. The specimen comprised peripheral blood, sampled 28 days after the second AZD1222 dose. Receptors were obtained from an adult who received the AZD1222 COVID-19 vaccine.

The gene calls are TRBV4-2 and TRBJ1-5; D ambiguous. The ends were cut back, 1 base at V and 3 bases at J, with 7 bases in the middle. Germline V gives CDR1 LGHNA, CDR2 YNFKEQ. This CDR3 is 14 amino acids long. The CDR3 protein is CASSQGTFNQPQHF. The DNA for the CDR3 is TGTGCCAGCAGCCAAGGAACCTTCAATCAGCCCCAGCATTTT.

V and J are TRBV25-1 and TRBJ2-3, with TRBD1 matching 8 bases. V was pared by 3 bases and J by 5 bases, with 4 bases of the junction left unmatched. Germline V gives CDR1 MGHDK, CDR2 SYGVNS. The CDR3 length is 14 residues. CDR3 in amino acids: CASSDTGGLDTQYF. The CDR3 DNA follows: TGTGCCAGCAGTGATACAGGGGGTCTAGATACGCAGTATTTT.

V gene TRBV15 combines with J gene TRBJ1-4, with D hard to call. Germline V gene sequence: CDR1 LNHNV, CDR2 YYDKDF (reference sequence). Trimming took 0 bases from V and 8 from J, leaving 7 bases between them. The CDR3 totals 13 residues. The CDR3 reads CATSRDRTEKLFF. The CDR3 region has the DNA TGTGCCACCAGCAGAGACAGGACGGAAAAACTGTTTTTT.

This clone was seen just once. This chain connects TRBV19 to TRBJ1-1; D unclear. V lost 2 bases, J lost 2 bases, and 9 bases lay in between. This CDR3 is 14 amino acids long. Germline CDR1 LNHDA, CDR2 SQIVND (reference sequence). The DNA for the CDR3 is TGTGCCAGTAGTATAACGGCGGACAACACTGAAGCTTTCTTT. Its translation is CASSITADNTEAFF. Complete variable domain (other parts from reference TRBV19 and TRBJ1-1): DGGITQSPKYLFRKEGQNVTLSCEQNLNHDAMYWYRQDPGQGLRLIYYSQIVNDFQKGDIAEGYSVSREKKESFPLTVTSAQKNPTAFYLCASSITADNTEAFFGQGTRLTVV.

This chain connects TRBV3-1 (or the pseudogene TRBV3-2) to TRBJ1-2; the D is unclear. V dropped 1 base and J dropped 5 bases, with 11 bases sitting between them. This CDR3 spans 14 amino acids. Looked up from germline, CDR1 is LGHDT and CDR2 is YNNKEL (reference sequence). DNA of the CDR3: TGTGCCAGCAGCCAAGCGGCAGGATCGTATGGCTACACCTTC. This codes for CASSQAAGSYGYTF.

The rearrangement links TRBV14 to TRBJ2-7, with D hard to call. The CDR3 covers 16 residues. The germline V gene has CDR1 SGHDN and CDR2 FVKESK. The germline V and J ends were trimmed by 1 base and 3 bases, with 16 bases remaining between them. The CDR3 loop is CASSQVLPTGDYEQYF. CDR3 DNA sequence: TGTGCCAGCAGCCAAGTCCTTCCGACTGGAGACTACGAGCAGTACTTC.

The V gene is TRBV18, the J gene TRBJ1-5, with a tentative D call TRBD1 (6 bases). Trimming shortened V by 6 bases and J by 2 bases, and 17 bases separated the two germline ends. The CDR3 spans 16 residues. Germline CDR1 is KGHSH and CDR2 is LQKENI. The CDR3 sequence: CASSKRGGTGNQPQHF. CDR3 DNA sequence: TGTGCCAGCTCCAAAAGAGGGGGTACGGGCAATCAGCCCCAGCATTTT.

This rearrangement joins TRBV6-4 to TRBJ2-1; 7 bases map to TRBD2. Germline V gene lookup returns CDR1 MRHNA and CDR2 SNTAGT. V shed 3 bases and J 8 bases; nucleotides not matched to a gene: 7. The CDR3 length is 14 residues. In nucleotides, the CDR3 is TGTGCCAGCAGTGAGGCTAGCGGAGGGGATGAGCAGTTCTTC. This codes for CASSEASGGDEQFF.

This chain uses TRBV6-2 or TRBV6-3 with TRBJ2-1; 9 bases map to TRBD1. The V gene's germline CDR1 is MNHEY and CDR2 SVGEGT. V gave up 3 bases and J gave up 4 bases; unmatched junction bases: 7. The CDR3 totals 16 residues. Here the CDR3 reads CASSYSWDRAYNEQFF. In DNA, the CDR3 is TGTGCCAGCAGTTATTCCTGGGACAGGGCTTACAATGAGCAGTTCTTC.

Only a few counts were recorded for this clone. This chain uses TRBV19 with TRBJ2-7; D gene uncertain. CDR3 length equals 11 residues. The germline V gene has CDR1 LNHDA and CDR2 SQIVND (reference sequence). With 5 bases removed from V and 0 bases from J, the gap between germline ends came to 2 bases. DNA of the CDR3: TGTGCCAGTAGTTACTCCTACGAGCAGTACTTC. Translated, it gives CASSYSYEQYF.

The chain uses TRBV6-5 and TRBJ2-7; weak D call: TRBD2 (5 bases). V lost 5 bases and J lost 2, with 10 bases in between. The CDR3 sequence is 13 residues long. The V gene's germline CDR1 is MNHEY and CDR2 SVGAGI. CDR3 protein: CASSPGITYEQYF. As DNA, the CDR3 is TGTGCCAGCAGTCCCGGGATCACCTACGAGCAGTACTTC.

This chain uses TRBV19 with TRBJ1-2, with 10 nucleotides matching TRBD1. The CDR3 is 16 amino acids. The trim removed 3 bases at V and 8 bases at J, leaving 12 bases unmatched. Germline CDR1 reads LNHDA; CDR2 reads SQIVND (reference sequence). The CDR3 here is CASSMAGWGQGKGYTF. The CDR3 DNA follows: TGTGCCAGTAGTATGGCCGGTTGGGGACAGGGGAAAGGCTACACCTTC.

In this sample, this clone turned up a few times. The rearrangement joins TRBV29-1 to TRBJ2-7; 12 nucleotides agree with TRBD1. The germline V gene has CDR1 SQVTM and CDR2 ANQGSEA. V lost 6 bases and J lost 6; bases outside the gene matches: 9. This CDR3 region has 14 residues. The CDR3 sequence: CSVGGQGALGEQYF. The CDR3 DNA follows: TGCAGCGTGGGGGGACAGGGGGCGCTCGGCGAGCAGTACTTC.

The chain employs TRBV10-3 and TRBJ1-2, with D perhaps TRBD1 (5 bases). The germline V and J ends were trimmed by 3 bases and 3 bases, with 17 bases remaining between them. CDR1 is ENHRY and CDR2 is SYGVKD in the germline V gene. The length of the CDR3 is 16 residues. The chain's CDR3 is CAISEEERGTDYGYTF. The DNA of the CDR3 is TGTGCCATCAGTGAAGAGGAAAGAGGGACCGACTATGGCTACACCTTC.

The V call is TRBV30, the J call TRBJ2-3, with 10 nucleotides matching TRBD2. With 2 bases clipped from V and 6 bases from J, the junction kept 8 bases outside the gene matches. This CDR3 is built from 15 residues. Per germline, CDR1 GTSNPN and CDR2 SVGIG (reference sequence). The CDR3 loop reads CAWSPLAGAGDTQYF. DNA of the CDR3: TGTGCCTGGAGTCCTCTAGCGGGAGCCGGGGATACGCAGTATTTT.

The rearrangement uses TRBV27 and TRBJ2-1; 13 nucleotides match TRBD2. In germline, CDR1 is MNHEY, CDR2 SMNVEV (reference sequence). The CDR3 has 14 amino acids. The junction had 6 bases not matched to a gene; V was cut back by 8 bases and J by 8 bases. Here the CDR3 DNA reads TGTGCCAGCTCCCCCGGGACTAGCGGGGATGAGCAGTTCTTC. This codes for CASSPGTSGDEQFF.

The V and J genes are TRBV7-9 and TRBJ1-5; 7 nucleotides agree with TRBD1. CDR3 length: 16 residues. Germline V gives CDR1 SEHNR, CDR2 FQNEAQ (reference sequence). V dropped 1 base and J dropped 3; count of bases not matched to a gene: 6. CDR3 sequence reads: CASSLVGTALNQPQHF. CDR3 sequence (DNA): TGTGCCAGCAGCTTAGTCGGGACAGCTCTCAATCAGCCCCAGCATTTT. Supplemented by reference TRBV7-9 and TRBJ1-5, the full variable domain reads DTGVSQNPRHKITKRGQNVTFRCDPISEHNRLYWYRQTLGQGPEFLTYFQNEAQLEKSRLLSDRFSAERPKGSFSTLEIQRTEQGDSAMYLCASSLVGTALNQPQHFGDGTRLSIL.

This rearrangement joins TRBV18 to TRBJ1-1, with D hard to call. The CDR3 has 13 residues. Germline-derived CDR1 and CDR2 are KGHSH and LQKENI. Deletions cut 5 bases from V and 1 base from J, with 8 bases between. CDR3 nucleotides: TGTGCCAGCTCAGACGCGGGGAACACTGAAGCTTTCTTT. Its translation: CASSDAGNTEAFF. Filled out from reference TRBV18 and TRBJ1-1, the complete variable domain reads NAGVMQNPRHLVRRRGQEARLRCSPMKGHSHVYWYRQLPEEGLKFMVYLQKENIIDESGMPKERFSAEFPKEGPSILRIQQVVRGDSAAYFCASSDAGNTEAFFGQGTRLTVV.

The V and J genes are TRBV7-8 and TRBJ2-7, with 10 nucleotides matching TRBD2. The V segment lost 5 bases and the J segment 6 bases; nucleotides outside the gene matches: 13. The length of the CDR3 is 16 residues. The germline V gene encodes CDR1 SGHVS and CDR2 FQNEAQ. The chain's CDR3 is CASSPDRTSGTSEQYF. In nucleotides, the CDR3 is TGTGCCAGCAGCCCCGACAGAACTAGCGGGACTTCCGAGCAGTACTTC.